These T cell receptor beta chains were read from a single sample in a study of blood T cells in healthy people across ages. One entry per CDR3 protein, called by TCRdb with MiXCR from the 5' RACE reads. The table shows about 940,000 distinct CDR3 sequences, with around 48% occurring only once. Material for sequencing was blood. Receptors originate from a man aged 25 to 40 in good health. Each CDR3 is given without its conserved first and last residue. Fields, in order: J gene, V gene, clone size, CDR3 protein. A clone size is listed for some rows: how often the clone was seen (once, few, many), or a class if it is expanded.

J: TRBJ2-7; V: TRBV7-8; size: -; CDR3: ASSLAGFGEQY
J: TRBJ2-3; V: TRBV25-1; size: -; CDR3: ASAVADTDTQY
J: TRBJ1-4; V: TRBV9; size: -; CDR3: ASSEGRLRANEKLF
J: TRBJ1-2; V: TRBV20-1; size: -; CDR3: SARDQQGTLWGQGGGYT
J: TRBJ1-2; V: TRBV28; size: -; CDR3: ASKGTVYGYT
J: TRBJ2-1; V: TRBV11-3; size: -; CDR3: ASSLVLGGEGNEQF
J: TRBJ2-3; V: TRBV12-3/TRBV12-4; size: -; CDR3: ASRKGQGVSDTQY
J: TRBJ2-3; V: TRBV6-5; size: -; CDR3: TSSPPGGSADTQY
J: TRBJ2-3; V: TRBV11-1; size: many; CDR3: ASSQRTSGGRSTQY
J: TRBJ1-2; V: TRBV29-1; size: -; CDR3: SVESGADRGYGYT
J: TRBJ2-1; V: TRBV11-1; size: once; CDR3: ASRPVGGLVDEQF
J: TRBJ2-7; V: TRBV11-3; size: few; CDR3: ASSQRRVVSNEQY
J: TRBJ2-1; V: TRBV7-8; size: few; CDR3: ASSSRGRGRSNEQF
J: TRBJ1-5; V: TRBV6-1; size: -; CDR3: ASSAYPGQSNQPQH
J: TRBJ2-1; V: TRBV2; size: -; CDR3: ASSEQQNNEQF
J: TRBJ1-2; V: TRBV3-1; size: few; CDR3: ASSQGHYGYT
J: TRBJ2-1; V: TRBV12-3/TRBV12-4; size: -; CDR3: ASSRLAGGRNEQF
J: TRBJ1-6; V: TRBV28; size: many; CDR3: ASRPGTDNSPLH
J: TRBJ2-3; V: TRBV7-9; size: -; CDR3: ASRRGVTDTQY
J: TRBJ1-1; V: TRBV10-3; size: many; CDR3: AISESLTQGATEAF
J: TRBJ2-1; V: TRBV7-7; size: -; CDR3: ASSLGLATSNEQF
J: TRBJ2-1; V: TRBV20-1; size: -; CDR3: SARVPIAGANEQF
J: TRBJ1-2; V: TRBV4-3; size: -; CDR3: ASSQEAGPYGYT
J: TRBJ1-2; V: TRBV7-2; size: -; CDR3: ASSRDGQPIYGYT
J: TRBJ1-2; V: TRBV6-2/TRBV6-3; size: once; CDR3: ASSYRAGTRGYT
J: TRBJ2-1; V: TRBV12-3/TRBV12-4; size: -; CDR3: ASSLGLASKNEQF
J: TRBJ2-7; V: TRBV2; size: -; CDR3: ASRPYYEQY
J: TRBJ2-7; V: TRBV9; size: once; CDR3: ASSVEVGLASGEQY
J: TRBJ2-1; V: TRBV28; size: -; CDR3: ASPPPSGISYNEQF
J: TRBJ1-1; V: TRBV14; size: few; CDR3: ASSQDGWGGDTEAF
J: TRBJ2-7; V: TRBV29-1; size: -; CDR3: SVEERTARY
J: TRBJ1-1; V: TRBV14; size: -; CDR3: ASSRWTAEAF
J: TRBJ2-5; V: TRBV11-3; size: -; CDR3: ASRTARGLQETQY
J: TRBJ2-7; V: TRBV4-1; size: few; CDR3: ASSQVLAVTYEQY
J: TRBJ2-3; V: TRBV28; size: -; CDR3: ASRSAGGLRDTQY
J: TRBJ1-4; V: TRBV6-5; size: -; CDR3: ASSSPAVGEKLF
J: TRBJ2-3; V: TRBV9; size: -; CDR3: ASSESPGHTDTQY
J: TRBJ2-2; V: TRBV12-3/TRBV12-4; size: -; CDR3: ASSLAGGGRRSGELF
J: TRBJ1-4; V: TRBV4-2; size: -; CDR3: ASSQEDRRHEKLF